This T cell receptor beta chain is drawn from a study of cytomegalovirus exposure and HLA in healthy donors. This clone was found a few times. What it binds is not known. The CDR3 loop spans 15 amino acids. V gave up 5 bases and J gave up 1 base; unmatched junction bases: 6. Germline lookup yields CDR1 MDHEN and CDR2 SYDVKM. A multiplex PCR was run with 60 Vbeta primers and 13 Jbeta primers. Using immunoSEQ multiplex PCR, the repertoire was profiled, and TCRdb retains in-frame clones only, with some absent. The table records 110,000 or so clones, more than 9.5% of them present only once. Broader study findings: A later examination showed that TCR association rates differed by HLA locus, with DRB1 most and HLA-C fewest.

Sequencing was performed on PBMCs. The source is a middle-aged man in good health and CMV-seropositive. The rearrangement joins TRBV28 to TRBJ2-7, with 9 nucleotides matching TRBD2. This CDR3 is CASSSSGSGSYEQYF. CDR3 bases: TGTGCCAGCAGTAGTAGCGGGAGTGGTTCCTACGAGCAGTACTTC.